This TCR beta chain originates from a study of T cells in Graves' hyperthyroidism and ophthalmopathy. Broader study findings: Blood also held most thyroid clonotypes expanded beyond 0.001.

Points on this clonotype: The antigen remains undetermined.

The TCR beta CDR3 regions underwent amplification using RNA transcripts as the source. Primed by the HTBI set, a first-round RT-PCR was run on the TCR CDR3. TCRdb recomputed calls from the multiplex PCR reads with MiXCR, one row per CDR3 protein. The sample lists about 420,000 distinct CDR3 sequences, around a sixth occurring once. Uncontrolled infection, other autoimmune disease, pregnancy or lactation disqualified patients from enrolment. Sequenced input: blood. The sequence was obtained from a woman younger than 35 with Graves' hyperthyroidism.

DNA of the CDR3: TGTGCCAGCAGTCTAGGGATGGACCCTGGAAACACCATATATTTT. Amino acid sequence: CASSLGMDPGNTIYF. The gene calls are TRBV27 and TRBJ1-3; no definite D call. This CDR3 has 15 residues. V was trimmed by 5 bases and J by 2 bases, leaving 13 bases between them. The germline V gene has CDR1 MNHEY and CDR2 SMNVEV (reference sequence).